This TCR beta chain emerged from a study of tumor-infiltrating lymphocytes in primary liver carcinoma. Study in general: The tumors ranged from roughly 4 to 10 cm across and fell within stage T1-T3 N0M0.

The study's findings and limits: Representation across all five tumor regions was limited to only about 7.5-25% of top clones.

cDNA specific to TCR beta was made from 500 to 650 ng of total RNA, with a constant-region primer employed for priming. Nested multiplex PCR, run for three rounds with slightly modified ARM-PCR, yielded TCR beta libraries. TCRdb ran MiXCR on the multiplex PCR reads and lists one entry per CDR3 protein. Of approximately 30,000 distinct CDR3 sequences in the sample, roughly 70% were seen once. A word on this clonotype: Its antigen is unidentified. One end of the junction does not line up with germline, which may come from a read error.

From about 19-30 mg of unsorted bulk tissue, DNA and RNA were co-extracted together. Among the patients, all had chronic HBV infection and none had been treated. The specimen was liver tumor tissue from sampling region 3. The subset denotes: tumor region T3, left-lateral pole. This receptor was identified in a woman aged 25 to 45 with primary liver carcinoma and hepatitis B virus infection.

The CDR3 coding sequence is TGCGCCAGCGGCCAAGATTGGGACTACGCCTACAATGAACAGATCTTC. Translated, it gives CASGQDWDYAYNEQIF. The V and J genes are TRBV4-3 and TRBJ2-1, with 7 nucleotides matching TRBD2. CDR3 length: 16 residues. CDR1 is LGHNA and CDR2 is YSLEER in the germline V gene.